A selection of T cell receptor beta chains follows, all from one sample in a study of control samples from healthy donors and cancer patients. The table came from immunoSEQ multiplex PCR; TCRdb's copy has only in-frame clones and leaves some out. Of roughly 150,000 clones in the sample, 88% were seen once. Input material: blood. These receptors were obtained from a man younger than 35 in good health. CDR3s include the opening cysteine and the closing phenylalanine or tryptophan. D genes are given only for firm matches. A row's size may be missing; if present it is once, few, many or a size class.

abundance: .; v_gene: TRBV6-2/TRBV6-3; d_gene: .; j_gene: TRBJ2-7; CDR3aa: CATSEGSRGNEQYF; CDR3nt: TGTGCCACCAGCGAGGGGTCTCGGGGAAACGAGCAGTACTTC
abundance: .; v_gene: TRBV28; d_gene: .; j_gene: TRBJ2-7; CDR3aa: CASRPTGTDEQYF; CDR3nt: TGTGCCAGCAGACCTACCGGGACGGACGAGCAGTACTTC
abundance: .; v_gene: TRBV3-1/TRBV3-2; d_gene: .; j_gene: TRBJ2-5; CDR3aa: CASSQDLGGGETQYF; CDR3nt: TGTGCCAGCAGCCAAGATTTAGGGGGAGGGGAGACCCAGTACTTC
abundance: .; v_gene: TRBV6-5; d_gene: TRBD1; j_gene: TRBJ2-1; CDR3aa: CAANRGDEQFF; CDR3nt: TGTGCCGCCAACAGGGGAGATGAGCAGTTCTTC
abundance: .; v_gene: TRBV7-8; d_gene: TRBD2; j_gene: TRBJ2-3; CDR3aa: CASSSQAGLRDTQYF; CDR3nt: TGTGCCAGCAGCTCACAAGCGGGGCTGCGAGATACGCAGTATTTT
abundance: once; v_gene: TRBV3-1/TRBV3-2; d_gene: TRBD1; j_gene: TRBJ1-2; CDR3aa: CASSRDRHTNYGYTF; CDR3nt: TGTGCCAGCAGCCGGGACAGGCATACCAACTATGGCTACACCTTC
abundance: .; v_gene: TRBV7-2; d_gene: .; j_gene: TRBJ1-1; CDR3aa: CASSLMLENTEAFF; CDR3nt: TGTGCCAGCAGCTTAATGCTAGAGAACACTGAAGCTTTCTTT
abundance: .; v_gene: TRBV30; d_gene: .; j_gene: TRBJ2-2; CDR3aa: CAWRGRVAGELFF; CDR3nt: TGTGCCTGGAGGGGTCGGGTGGCCGGGGAGCTGTTTTTT
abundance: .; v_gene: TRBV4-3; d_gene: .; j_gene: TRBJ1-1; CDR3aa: CASSQDTGYRTEAFF; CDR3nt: TGCGCCAGCAGCCAAGATACCGGGTATAGGACTGAAGCTTTCTTT
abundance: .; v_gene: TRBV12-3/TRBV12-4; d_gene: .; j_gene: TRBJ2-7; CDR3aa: CASSPIRHEQYF; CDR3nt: TGTGCCAGCAGCCCTATCCGCCACGAGCAGTACTTC
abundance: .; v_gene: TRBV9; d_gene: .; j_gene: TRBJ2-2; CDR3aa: CASSAFMAGELFF; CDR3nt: TGTGCCAGCAGCGCGTTCATGGCCGGGGAGCTGTTTTTT
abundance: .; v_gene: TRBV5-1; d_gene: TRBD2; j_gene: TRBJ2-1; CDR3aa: CASSRSGGSNEQFF; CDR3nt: TGCGCCAGCAGCCGTAGCGGGGGGAGCAATGAGCAGTTCTTC
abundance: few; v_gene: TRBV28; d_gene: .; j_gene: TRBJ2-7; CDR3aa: CASSLGGAFYEQYF; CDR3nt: TGTGCCAGCAGTTTAGGGGGGGCTTTCTACGAGCAGTACTTC
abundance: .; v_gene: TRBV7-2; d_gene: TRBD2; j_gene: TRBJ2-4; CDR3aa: CASSAGGTAKNIQYF; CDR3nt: TGTGCCAGCAGCGCGGGGGGGACTGCCAAAAACATTCAGTACTTC
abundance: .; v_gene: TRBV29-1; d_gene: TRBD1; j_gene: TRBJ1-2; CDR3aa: CSVEQGADGYTF; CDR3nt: TGCAGCGTTGAACAGGGGGCAGATGGCTACACCTTC
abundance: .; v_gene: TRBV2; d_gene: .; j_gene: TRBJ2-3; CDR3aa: CASAAGRTDTQYF; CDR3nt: TGTGCCAGCGCGGCAGGGAGGACAGATACGCAGTATTTT
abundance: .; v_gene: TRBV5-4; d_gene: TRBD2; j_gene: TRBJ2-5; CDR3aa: CASSTLAGDSGTQYF; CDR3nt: TGTGCCAGCAGCACACTAGCGGGGGACTCTGGGACCCAGTACTTC
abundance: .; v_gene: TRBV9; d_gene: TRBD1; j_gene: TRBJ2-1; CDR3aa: CASSVMGQGVNEQFF; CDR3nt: TGTGCCAGCAGCGTAATGGGACAGGGTGTCAATGAGCAGTTCTTC
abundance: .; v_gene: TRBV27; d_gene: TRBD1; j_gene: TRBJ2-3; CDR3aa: CASRNRGSTDTQYF; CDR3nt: TGTGCCAGCAGAAACAGGGGTAGCACAGATACGCAGTATTTT
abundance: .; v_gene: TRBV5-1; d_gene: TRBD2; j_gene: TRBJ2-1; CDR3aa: CASSWEAGSSYNEQFF; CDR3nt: TGCGCCAGCAGCTGGGAAGCGGGGAGCTCCTACAATGAGCAGTTCTTC
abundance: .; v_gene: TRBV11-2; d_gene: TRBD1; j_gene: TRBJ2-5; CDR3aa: CASSLIWTGNRETQYF; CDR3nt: TGTGCCAGCAGCTTAATTTGGACAGGGAATCGAGAGACCCAGTACTTC
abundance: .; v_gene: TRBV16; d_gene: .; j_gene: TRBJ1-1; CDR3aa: CASSQTYRKLNTEAFF; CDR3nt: TGTGCCAGCAGCCAGACCTACAGGAAACTGAACACTGAAGCTTTCTTT
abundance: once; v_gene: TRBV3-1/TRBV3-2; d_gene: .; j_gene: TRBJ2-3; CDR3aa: CASSQDPDTQYF; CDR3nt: TGTGCCAGCAGCCAAGACCCAGATACGCAGTATTTT
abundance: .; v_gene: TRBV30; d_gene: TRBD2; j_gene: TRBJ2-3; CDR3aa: CAWSSGGASDTQYF; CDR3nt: TGTGCCTGGAGTTCGGGGGGGGCCTCAGATACGCAGTATTTT
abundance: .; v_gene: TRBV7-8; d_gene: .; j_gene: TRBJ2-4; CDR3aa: CASSLDRLAKNIQYF; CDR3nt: TGTGCCAGCAGCTTGGACAGACTAGCCAAAAACATTCAGTACTTC